The rows below give T cell receptor beta chains drawn from one sample of a study of T-cell reconstitution after alpha-beta-depleted transplantation in children. One entry per CDR3 protein results from TCRdb running MiXCR on the PCR reads. Among some 600,000 distinct CDR3 sequences, 16% were seen once, and the ten largest hold approximately 1.1%. The material sequenced was PBMCs from the stem cell graft donor, taken from the stem cell graft. Receptors were obtained from a human donor who donated a stem cell graft to a child with acute myeloid leukemia. Both conserved end residues are part of each CDR3. The D gene is left open where the match is weak. For some rows the clone size is stated as once, few or many, or as a class when expanded; others skip it.

CDR3nt | CDR3aa | d_gene | v_gene | len | abundance | j_gene
TGCAGTGCTAGGCCTCCGGGGGGGCGGTCGAATGAGCAGTTCTTC | CSARPPGGRSNEQFF | TRBD2 | TRBV20-1 | 15 | few | TRBJ2-1
TGTGCCAGCAGACTACAGGGGTGGACTGAAGCTTTCTTT | CASRLQGWTEAFF | TRBD1 | TRBV14 | 13 | NA | TRBJ1-1
TGTGCCTGGGAACCGGGACCCAAGAACACTGAAGCTTTCTTT | CAWEPGPKNTEAFF | NA | TRBV30 | 14 | NA | TRBJ1-1
TGCAGTGCTAGTGCGGCGGGTGGCTACACCTTC | CSASAAGGYTF | NA | TRBV20-1 | 11 | few | TRBJ1-2
TGTGCCAGCAGCGCCGGGCAGATGACAGATACGCAGTATTTT | CASSAGQMTDTQYF | NA | TRBV5-6 | 14 | few | TRBJ2-3
TGTGCCAGCAGCGCACTCGGACTAGCTTTGGATACGCAGTATTTT | CASSALGLALDTQYF | TRBD2 | TRBV2 | 15 | few | TRBJ2-3
TGTGCCAGCAGCCCGAGACCTTTCAAGATGACCCAGTACTTC | CASSPRPFKMTQYF | NA | TRBV7-2 | 14 | NA | TRBJ2-5
TGTGCCAGCAGCTTTGGACAAATCGAGCAGTACTTC | CASSFGQIEQYF | NA | TRBV7-2 | 12 | many | TRBJ2-7
TGTGCCAGCTCGCCTGACAGGGGTGACTATGGCTACACCTTC | CASSPDRGDYGYTF | TRBD1 | TRBV18 | 14 | NA | TRBJ1-2
TGTGCCAGCAATGGGGGGGGACCTGGAAACACCATATATTTT | CASNGGGPGNTIYF | NA | TRBV12-3/TRBV12-4 | 14 | few | TRBJ1-3
TGTGCCAGCGGGGGGGCAGCGTGGACAGGGGGCCGGAATGAGCAGTTCTTC | CASGGAAWTGGRNEQFF | TRBD1 | TRBV2 | 17 | NA | TRBJ2-1
TGCGCCAGCAGCTTCCAGACAGGGGGCATGGAGACCCAGTACTTC | CASSFQTGGMETQYF | TRBD1 | TRBV5-1 | 15 | NA | TRBJ2-5
TGCAGTGCTGACGATCTAGCGGATACGCAGTATTTT | CSADDLADTQYF | NA | TRBV20-1 | 12 | many | TRBJ2-3
TGTGCCAGTAACCACAGGGGTAGGGTCACTGAAGCTTTCTTT | CASNHRGRVTEAFF | TRBD1 | TRBV19 | 14 | NA | TRBJ1-1
TGTGCCAGCAGTTACCCCACAGTCCTAGCCAAAAACATTCAGTACTTC | CASSYPTVLAKNIQYF | NA | TRBV6-2/TRBV6-3 | 16 | NA | TRBJ2-4
TGTGCCAGTCGAGCGGGGGGAAACACCGGGGAGCTGTTTTTT | CASRAGGNTGELFF | TRBD2 | TRBV12-3/TRBV12-4 | 14 | NA | TRBJ2-2
TGTGCCACCAGTGAAGGGAGTCGAACTGAAGCTTTCTTT | CATSEGSRTEAFF | NA | TRBV24-1 | 13 | many | TRBJ1-1
TGCAGTGTCTCCGCGGTCCAAGAGACCCAGTACTTC | CSVSAVQETQYF | NA | TRBV20-1 | 12 | NA | TRBJ2-5
TGTGCCACCGCAGGGACAGGGGCAGTAGAGACCCAGTACTTC | CATAGTGAVETQYF | TRBD1 | TRBV10-3 | 14 | NA | TRBJ2-5
TGTGCCAGCACCCCTCTGGCAGGTACAGATACGCAGTATTTT | CASTPLAGTDTQYF | NA | TRBV11-2 | 14 | few | TRBJ2-3
TGCGCCAGCAGCTTGGCCTCGGGATCGGCCTCTGGGGCCAACGTCCTGACTTTC | CASSLASGSASGANVLTF | NA | TRBV5-1 | 18 | NA | TRBJ2-6
TGCAGCGTTGCCCAGAGCTCCTACAATGAGCAGTTCTTC | CSVAQSSYNEQFF | NA | TRBV29-1 | 13 | many | TRBJ2-1
TGTGCCAGCAGCCCCGACAGGGGTTGGAATGAGCAGTTCTTC | CASSPDRGWNEQFF | TRBD1 | TRBV7-9 | 14 | few | TRBJ2-1
TGTGCCAGCAGATCGGTGAGGGGGGCGCATGGCTACACCTTC | CASRSVRGAHGYTF | NA | TRBV12-3/TRBV12-4 | 14 | many | TRBJ1-2
TGCAGTGCTAGAGGGAAAGGACAGGGGATTCGGCTTCATGGCTACACCTTC | CSARGKGQGIRLHGYTF | TRBD1 | TRBV20-1 | 17 | many | TRBJ1-2
TGTGCCAGCAGCTTGGCGGCCGGGACAGGGGCTTCACCCCTCCACTTT | CASSLAAGTGASPLHF | TRBD1 | TRBV5-5 | 16 | few | TRBJ1-6
TGTGCCAGCAGTTACTCGGGGGACAAGGATGGCTACACCTTC | CASSYSGDKDGYTF | NA | TRBV6-5 | 14 | many | TRBJ1-2
TGTGCCAGCAGCTTAGTCGGGGACACGAACACCGGGGAGCTGTTTTTT | CASSLVGDTNTGELFF | NA | TRBV7-9 | 16 | once | TRBJ2-2
TGTGCCAGCAGCGCCGCTCTGACTGAAGCTTTCTTT | CASSAALTEAFF | NA | TRBV28 | 12 | NA | TRBJ1-1
TGCAGTGCCGCACCGCAGGGACAGGGGTTTGGCTCTGGAAACACCATATATTTT | CSAAPQGQGFGSGNTIYF | TRBD1 | TRBV20-1 | 18 | many | TRBJ1-3
TGTGCCAGCAGCTCTCTAAAAGTACCGGGACGGACTAACTATGGCTACACCTTC | CASSSLKVPGRTNYGYTF | NA | TRBV11-2 | 18 | NA | TRBJ1-2
TGTGCCAGCAGCCCCCCCCGGGGGGTCACAGATACGCAGTATTTT | CASSPPRGVTDTQYF | TRBD2 | TRBV7-6 | 15 | many | TRBJ2-3